The clone carrying this T cell receptor beta chain was detected only a few times. V dropped 0 bases and J dropped 0 bases, with 24 bases sitting between them. CDR1 is SGHDN and CDR2 is FVKESK in the germline V gene. The CDR3 runs 20 residues. The sample originates from a study of blood T cell repertoires in COVID-19. Assay used: immunoSEQ multiplex PCR; TCRdb lists only in-frame clones, some missing. The sample carries 200,000 to 250,000 clones, about 85% recorded once. The sample consisted of peripheral blood. This receptor was identified in a man aged 50-59 years who had recovered from COVID-19. The genes are TRBV14 and TRBJ2-7; D unresolved. CDR3 sequence reads: CASSQEVLAPSRKSSYEQYF. The CDR3 DNA follows: TGTGCCAGCAGCCAAGAAGTTCTGGCCCCTTCTAGGAAGAGCTCCTACGAGCAGTACTTC.